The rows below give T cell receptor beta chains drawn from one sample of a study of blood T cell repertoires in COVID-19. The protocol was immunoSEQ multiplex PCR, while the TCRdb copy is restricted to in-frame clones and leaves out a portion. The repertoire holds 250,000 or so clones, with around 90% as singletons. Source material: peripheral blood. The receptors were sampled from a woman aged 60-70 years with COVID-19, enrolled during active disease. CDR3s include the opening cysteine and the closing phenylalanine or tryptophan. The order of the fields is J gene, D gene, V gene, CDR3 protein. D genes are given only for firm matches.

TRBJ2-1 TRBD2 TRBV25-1 CASSEARLAGGNEQFF
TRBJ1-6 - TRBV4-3 CASSRSRDSPLHF
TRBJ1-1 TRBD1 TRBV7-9 CASSPDRGTDTEAFF
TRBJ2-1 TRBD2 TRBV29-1 CSVKAGGISEQFF
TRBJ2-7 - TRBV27 CASSNRQMTYEQYF
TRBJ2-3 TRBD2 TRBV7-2 CASSLVRGADTQYF
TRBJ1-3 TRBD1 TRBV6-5 CASSYSRQGGNTIYF
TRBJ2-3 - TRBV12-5 CASGPGFTDTQYF
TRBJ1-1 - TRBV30 CACLQGFEAFF
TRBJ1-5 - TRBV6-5 CASSATFRDQPQHF
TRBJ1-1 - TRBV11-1 CASSSSVVTEAFF
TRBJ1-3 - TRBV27 CASSPIPLSASNTIYF
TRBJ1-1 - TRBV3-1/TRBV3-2 CASSQERQRPWHTEAFF
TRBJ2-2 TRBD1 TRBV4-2 CASSQGRDRGRWELFF
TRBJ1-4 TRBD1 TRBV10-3 CAISVGQGAGEKLFF
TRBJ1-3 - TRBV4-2 CASSQGREANTIYF
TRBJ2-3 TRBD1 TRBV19 CASSIRTGSTDTQYF
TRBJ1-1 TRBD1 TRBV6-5 CASRIMEGQEAFF
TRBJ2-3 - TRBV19 CASTGENTDTQYF
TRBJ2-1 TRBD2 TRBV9 CASSVLAGISYNEQFF
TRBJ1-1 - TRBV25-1 CASSEPGDTEAFF
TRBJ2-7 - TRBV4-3 CASSQDPQVTYEQYF
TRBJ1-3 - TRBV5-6 CASSFFTGDKGNTIYF
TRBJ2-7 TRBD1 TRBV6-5 CASRWGQGAWEQYF
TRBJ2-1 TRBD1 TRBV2 CASSLNLPGQGYNEQFF
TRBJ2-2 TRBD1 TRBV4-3 CASSQGDRSSGELFF
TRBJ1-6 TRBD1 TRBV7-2 CASSAKTGVGSPLHF
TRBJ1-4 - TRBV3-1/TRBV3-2 CASSPRTVLNEKLFF
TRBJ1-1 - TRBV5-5 CASSLGQGMNTEAFF
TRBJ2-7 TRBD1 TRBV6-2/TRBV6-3 CASSYYGTGYEQYF
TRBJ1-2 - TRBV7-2 CASSPGTYYGYTF
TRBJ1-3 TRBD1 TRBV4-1 CASSRDRNSGNTIYF
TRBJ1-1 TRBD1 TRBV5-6 CASSLGTGPGKWNTFF
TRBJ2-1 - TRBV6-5 CASSFLSYNEQFF
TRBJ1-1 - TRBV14 CASSQEGGLNTEAFF
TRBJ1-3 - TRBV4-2 CASSQGDRGNTIYF
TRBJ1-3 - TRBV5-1 CASSLDGAGDTIYF
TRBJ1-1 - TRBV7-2 CASSFLWNTEAFF
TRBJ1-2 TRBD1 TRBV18 CASSRGTASNYGYTF
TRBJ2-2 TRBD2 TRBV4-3 CASSQAPSGGPLTGELFF
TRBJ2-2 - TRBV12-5 CASGSPPPGQFNTGELFF
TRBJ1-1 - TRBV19 CASSASGTRGNTEAFF
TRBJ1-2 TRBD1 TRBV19 CASSAISGTGNYGYTF
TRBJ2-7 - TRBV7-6 CASSLDPPLQGSYEQYF
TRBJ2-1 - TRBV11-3 CASSLDPRREQFF
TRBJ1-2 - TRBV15 CATSRDGGYGYTF
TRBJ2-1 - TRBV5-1 CASTTRGGGSYNEQFF
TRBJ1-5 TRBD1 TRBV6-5 CASGTASNQPQHF